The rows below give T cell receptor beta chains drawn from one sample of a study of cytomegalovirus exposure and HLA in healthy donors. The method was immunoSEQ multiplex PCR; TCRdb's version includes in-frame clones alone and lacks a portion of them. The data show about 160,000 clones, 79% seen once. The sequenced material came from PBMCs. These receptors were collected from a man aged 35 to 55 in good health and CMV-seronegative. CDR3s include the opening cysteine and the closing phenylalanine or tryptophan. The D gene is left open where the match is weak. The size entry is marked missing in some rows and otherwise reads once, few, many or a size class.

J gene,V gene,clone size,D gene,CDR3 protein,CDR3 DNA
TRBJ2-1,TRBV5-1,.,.,CASSPGSEQFF,TGCGCCAGCAGTCCCGGGAGTGAGCAGTTCTTC
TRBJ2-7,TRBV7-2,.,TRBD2,CASSLAGGDYEQYF,TGTGCCAGCAGCTTAGCGGGAGGGGATTACGAGCAGTACTTC
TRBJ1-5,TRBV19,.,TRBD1,CASTPWVTGRAQPQHF,TGTGCCAGTACCCCCTGGGTGACAGGGAGAGCGCAGCCCCAGCATTTT
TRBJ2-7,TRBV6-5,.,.,CASSYSMSGSFYEQYF,TGTGCCAGCAGTTACTCGATGAGCGGCTCTTTCTACGAGCAGTACTTC
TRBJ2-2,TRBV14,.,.,CASSQDSGVYTGELFF,TGTGCCAGCAGCCAAGATTCGGGGGTGTACACCGGGGAGCTGTTTTTT
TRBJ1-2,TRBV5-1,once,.,CASSLGSDSHYGYTF,TGCGCCAGCAGCTTGGGCTCGGACAGTCACTATGGCTACACCTTC
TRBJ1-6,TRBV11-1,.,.,CASSLVARGQLPLHF,TGTGCCAGCAGCTTAGTGGCCAGAGGGCAGTTACCTCTCCACTTT
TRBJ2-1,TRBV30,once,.,CAWSAIRWRYNEQFF,TGTGCCTGGAGTGCCATTCGGTGGAGGTACAATGAGCAGTTCTTC
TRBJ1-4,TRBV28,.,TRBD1,CASSRQGLNEKLFF,TGTGCCAGCAGCAGACAGGGCTTAAATGAAAAACTGTTTTTT
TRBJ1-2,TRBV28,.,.,CASSFQGTNYGYTF,TGTGCCAGCAGTTTTCAGGGTACTAACTATGGCTACACCTTC
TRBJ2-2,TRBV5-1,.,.,CASSLQLTGELFF,TGCGCCAGCAGCTTACAGCTGACCGGGGAGCTGTTTTTT
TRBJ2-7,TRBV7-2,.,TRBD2,CASSLTGGSMGYEQYF,TGTGCCAGCAGCTTAACGGGAGGGTCAATGGGTTACGAGCAGTACTTC
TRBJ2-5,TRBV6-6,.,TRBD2,CASSYSVSGRTETQYF,TGTGCCAGCAGTTACTCGGTTAGCGGGAGAACAGAGACCCAGTACTTC
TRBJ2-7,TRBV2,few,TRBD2,CASSAQGSGRNEQYF,TGTGCCAGCAGTGCCCAGGGTAGCGGGAGAAATGAGCAGTACTTC
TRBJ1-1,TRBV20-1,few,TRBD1,CSASRTGAFF,TGCAGTGCTAGCAGGACAGGAGCTTTCTTT
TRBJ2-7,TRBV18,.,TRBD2,CASSPKTSGSGFLYEQYF,TGTGCCAGCTCACCCAAGACTAGCGGGAGCGGGTTCCTATACGAGCAGTACTTC
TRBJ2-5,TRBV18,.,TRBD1,CASSPRTGGFETQYF,TGTGCCAGCTCACCCAGGACAGGGGGCTTTGAGACCCAGTACTTC
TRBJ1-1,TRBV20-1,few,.,CYSQANTEAFF,TGCTACTCACAGGCGAACACTGAAGCTTTCTTT
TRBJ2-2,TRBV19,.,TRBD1,CASSEGTGAGELFF,TGTGCCAGTAGTGAGGGGACAGGGGCCGGGGAGCTGTTTTTT
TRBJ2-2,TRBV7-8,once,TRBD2,CASSLSGTREGELFF,TGTGCCAGCAGCTTGAGCGGGACCAGAGAAGGGGAGCTGTTTTTT
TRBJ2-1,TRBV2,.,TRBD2,CASIFRTSGRGRDYNEQFF,TGTGCCAGCATTTTTCGGACTAGCGGGCGTGGTCGGGACTACAATGAGCAGTTCTTC
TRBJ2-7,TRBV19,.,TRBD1,CASSRQGTYEQYF,TGTGCCAGTAGTAGACAGGGTACCTACGAGCAGTACTTC
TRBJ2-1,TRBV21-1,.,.,CASSKRLAVDNEQFF,TGTGCCAGCAGCAAACGCCTAGCGGTAGACAATGAGCAGTTCTTC